The source of this TCR beta chain is a study of OX40 agonist ivuxolimab in advanced cancers. Study-level background: Aged roughly 20 to 79 with a mean of approximately 57 years, they were under 85% male. Anti-PD-1, anti-PD-L1 or anti-CTLA-4 therapy given earlier was allowed, and approximately 43% had some.

This CDR3 region has 18 residues. Blood specimens came from baseline, cycle 4 day 1, and cycle 7 day 1. Repertoires were generated with immunoSEQ multiplex PCR, while TCRdb's copy carries only in-frame clones and drops some. Among approximately 40,000 clones, around 88% were seen once, and the ten largest hold roughly a quarter. The sequence came from an adult with an advanced solid tumor such as melanoma, head and neck, liver or kidney cancer. V gene TRBV21-1 combines with J gene TRBJ2-4. TRBV21-1 is termed a pseudogene. Sequenced material: CD4+ or CD8+ T cells sorted from blood, taken in a trial of the OX40 agonist ivuxolimab. In DNA form, the CDR3 reads TGTGCCAGCAGCAAACCGGCCATCGCGAAAAAGAACAAAAACATTCAGTACTTC. Residues: CASSKPAIAKKNKNIQYF.